This paragraph covers one T cell receptor (beta chain) sequence. The antigen remains undetermined. The data are from a study of T cell responses to AZD1222 COVID-19 vaccine. Whole-study findings and limits: Vaccination with two AZD1222 doses was followed by a rise in Spike-specific TCR breadth and depth. The CD4 TCRs associated with vaccination extended across spike and predominated at 160-218 and 743-854. Repertoire sampling occurred only after the peak T cell response.

CDR3 length: 13 amino acids. V was pared by 2 bases and J by 7 bases, with 11 bases between. CDR1 PRHDT and CDR2 FYEKMQ come from the germline V gene (reference sequence). Pooled samples include second doses given at about 4 or 12 weeks. Sequenced by immunoSEQ multiplex PCR; TCRdb stores in-frame clones only, minus some. The profile shows 120,000 to 150,000 clones, roughly 90% of them singletons. The sequence came from an adult who received the AZD1222 COVID-19 vaccine. The specimen comprised peripheral blood, sampled 28 days after the second AZD1222 dose. V and J are TRBV13 and TRBJ1-2; maybe TRBD1 (5 bases). DNA of the CDR3: TGTGCCAGCAGCTTAACCAGGGAGGGTGGCTACACCTTC. It encodes CASSLTREGGYTF. Filled out from reference TRBV13 and TRBJ1-2, the complete variable domain reads AAGVIQSPRHLIKEKRETATLKCYPIPRHDTVYWYQQGPGQDPQFLISFYEKMQSDKGSIPDRFSAQQFSDYHSELNMSSLELGDSALYFCASSLTREGGYTFGSGTRLTVV.